This T cell receptor beta chain stems from a study of blood T cell repertoires in COVID-19. For the study at large: PBMCs, B-cell-depleted T cells, or T cells were the source of the cDNA or gDNA that made up the material.

Original processing methods: From reference gene primer amplification, estimates of nucleated cell counts were derived. Only in-frame clones appear in the TCRdb table, and some are missing; sequencing was by immunoSEQ multiplex PCR. From that table come the V and J calls and clone size; the DNA was used to work out D and trimming. The table records roughly 150,000 clones, around 89% of them present only once. Germline CDR1 LGHDT, CDR2 YNNKEL (reference sequence). This CDR3 contains 18 residues. V shed 4 bases and J 3 bases; nucleotides not matched to a gene: 17. The chain is built from TRBV3-1 (or the pseudogene TRBV3-2) and TRBJ2-7; 8 bases line up with TRBD1. This receptor was taken from a man aged 18 to 30 with COVID-19, enrolled during active disease. The source material was peripheral blood. CDR3 protein: CASSPKEDRTGKIYEQYF. The CDR3 nucleotides read TGTGCCAGCAGCCCCAAGGAAGACCGGACAGGGAAAATCTACGAGCAGTACTTC.